Following are 7 T cell receptor beta chains from one sample sequenced in a study of blood T cell repertoires in COVID-19. Sequenced by immunoSEQ multiplex PCR; TCRdb stores in-frame clones only, minus some. The table has roughly 120,000 clones, around nine tenths seen once. The sample taken for sequencing was peripheral blood. The source is a human donor in a cohort sampled during active COVID-19.

The chain has TRBV10-3 and TRBJ2-1; TRBD2 might be the D (6 bases). Germline lookup yields CDR1 ENHRY and CDR2 SYGVKD. This CDR3 is 13 amino acids long. V lost 10 bases to trimming and J lost 9 bases, with 19 bases between them. The CDR3 DNA sequence: TGTGCCACGACTGGTGGAGGGCGCGGTGAGCAGTTCTTC. Its protein is CATTGGGRGEQFF.

The chain combines TRBV7-9 with TRBJ2-7; 9 bases are a match to TRBD1. In germline, CDR1 is SEHNR, CDR2 FQNEAQ (reference sequence). The CDR3 has 14 residues. V shed 4 bases, J shed 5 bases, and the junction held 6 bases outside the gene matches. CDR3 residues: CASSSDRGEHEQYF. The CDR3 DNA reads TGTGCCAGCAGCTCGGACAGGGGAGAACACGAGCAGTACTTC. Variable domain in full (rest from reference TRBV7-9 and TRBJ2-7): DTGVSQNPRHKITKRGQNVTFRCDPISEHNRLYWYRQTLGQGPEFLTYFQNEAQLEKSRLLSDRFSAERPKGSFSTLEIQRTEQGDSAMYLCASSSDRGEHEQYFGPGTRLTVT.

A single count supports this clone. The rearrangement joins TRBV7-3 to TRBJ1-2, with 12 positions matching TRBD1. There are 15 residues in the CDR3. After removal of 5 bases from V and 2 bases from J, the junction contained 3 bases not matched to a gene. Germline loops: CDR1 SGHTA, CDR2 FQGTGA. CDR3 loop: CASSVGTGGNYGYTF. The CDR3 region has the DNA TGTGCCAGCAGCGTAGGGACAGGGGGCAACTATGGCTACACCTTC.

CDR3 in amino acids: CASSFEAYSNQPQHF. DNA for the CDR3: TGTGCCAGCAGTTTTGAGGCTTATAGCAATCAGCCCCAGCATTTT. V is TRBV28 and J is TRBJ1-5; no firm D call. Trimming left V 3 bases short and J 0 bases short, with 9 bases between. Germline V CDR1 and CDR2: MDHEN, SYDVKM. The CDR3 spans 15 residues.

The chain employs TRBV18 and TRBJ1-1, with a tentative D call TRBD1 (5 bases). CDR3 length: 17 amino acids. V lost 3 bases and J lost 0, with 17 bases in between. Germline V gene sequence: CDR1 KGHSH, CDR2 LQKENI. CDR3 bases: TGTGCCAGCTCACCTGCCTCCCTAACGGGGGTGAACACTGAAGCTTTCTTT. Amino acids: CASSPASLTGVNTEAFF.

The gene calls are TRBV5-1 and TRBJ2-3; D remains ambiguous. This CDR3 has 13 amino acids. Trimming removed 0 bases at V and 6 bases at J, with 8 bases between. Germline values: CDR1 SGHRS, CDR2 YFSETQ. As DNA, the CDR3 is TGCGCCAGCAGCTTGGCGACTCCGGATACGCAGTATTTT. Its protein is CASSLATPDTQYF.

The rearrangement links TRBV6-2 or TRBV6-3 to TRBJ2-3; D call uncertain. There are 15 residues in the CDR3. CDR1 and CDR2 from the germline V gene are MNHEY and SVGEGT. The V end was cut by 6 bases, the J end by 4 bases, with 17 bases between. The CDR3: CASSVGGSEADTQYF. DNA for the CDR3: TGTGCCAGCAGCGTCGGTGGGTCCGAGGCAGATACGCAGTATTTT.